What follows describes a single TCR beta chain. What it binds is unknown. UMIs bearing a 6-nucleotide sample barcode were added through template switching. Each CDR3 protein gets one entry in TCRdb, which reprocessed the 5' RACE reads and gives no DNA. Recorded here are approximately 420,000 distinct CDR3 sequences; the top ten clones represent 2% to 3%. These data come from a study of monozygotic twins with inflammatory bowel disease. Broader study findings: No single strong signal or clonotype associated with IBD was supported.

The CDR3 runs 15 residues. The germline V gene encodes CDR1 MDHEN and CDR2 SYDVKM. The receptor's source is a human donor with ulcerative colitis or Crohn's disease, or a healthy co-twin of an affected twin (not recorded which). V gene TRBV28 combines with J gene TRBJ2-2. Sequenced input: blood. The CDR3: CASSNLGSVTGELFF.